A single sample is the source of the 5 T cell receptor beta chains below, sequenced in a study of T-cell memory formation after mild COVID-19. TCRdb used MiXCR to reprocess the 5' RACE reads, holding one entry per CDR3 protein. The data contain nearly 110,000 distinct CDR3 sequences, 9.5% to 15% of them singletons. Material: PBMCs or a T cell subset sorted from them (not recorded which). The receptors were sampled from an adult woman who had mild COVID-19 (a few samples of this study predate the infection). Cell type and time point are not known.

Here the CDR3 DNA reads TGTGCCAGCAGCCCCTTGGTGGGCCGTAAGTCTGGCTACACCTTC. Amino acids: CASSPLVGRKSGYTF. The chain recombines TRBV12-3 or TRBV12-4 with TRBJ1-2; no firm D call. This CDR3 is built from 15 residues. Trimming stripped 6 bases from V and 7 bases from J, with 21 bases between.

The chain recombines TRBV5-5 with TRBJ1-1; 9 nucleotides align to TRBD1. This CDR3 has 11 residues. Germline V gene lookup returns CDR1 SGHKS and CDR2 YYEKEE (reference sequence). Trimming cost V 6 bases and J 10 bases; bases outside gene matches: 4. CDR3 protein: CASTETGGAFF. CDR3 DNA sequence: TGTGCCAGCACAGAGACAGGGGGAGCTTTCTTT.

The CDR3 sequence: CASSRTPGPEYADTQYF. CDR3 DNA: TGCGCCAGCAGCCGCACACCGGGCCCGGAGTATGCAGATACGCAGTATTTT. The rearrangement joins TRBV4-1 to TRBJ2-3; D is ambiguous. This CDR3 contains 17 residues. V was cut by 4 bases and J by 4 bases, with 21 bases left in between. Germline CDR1 is MGHRA and CDR2 is YSYEKL.

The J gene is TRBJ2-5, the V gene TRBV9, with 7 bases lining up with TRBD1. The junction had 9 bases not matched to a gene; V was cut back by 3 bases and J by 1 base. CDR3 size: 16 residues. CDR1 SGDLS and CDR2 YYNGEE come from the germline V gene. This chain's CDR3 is CASSASGGSFQETQYF. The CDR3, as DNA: TGTGCCAGCAGCGCCTCAGGGGGTTCTTTCCAAGAGACCCAGTACTTC.

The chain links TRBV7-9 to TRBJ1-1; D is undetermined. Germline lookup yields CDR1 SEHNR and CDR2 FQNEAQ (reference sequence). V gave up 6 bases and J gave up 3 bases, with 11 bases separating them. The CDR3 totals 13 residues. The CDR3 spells CASSAGDYTEAFF. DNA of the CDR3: TGTGCCAGCAGTGCAGGAGATTACACTGAAGCTTTCTTT.